This T cell receptor beta chain was profiled in a study of T cells after yellow fever vaccination. General study results and limits: Reappearance after the booster was observed for most primary-vaccination clones (roughly 97% CD4, around 90% CD8).

This clonotype appeared a few times. Its antigen is as yet unknown. TCRdb recomputed calls from the 5' RACE reads with MiXCR, one row per CDR3 protein. The table includes fewer than 350,000 distinct CDR3 sequences, 3.5% to 5% detected once. V was shortened by 2 bases and J by 0 bases, with 11 bases between the two germline ends. CDR1 is SGHTA, CDR2 FQGNSA, per germline. This CDR3 has 17 amino acids. The sequence was obtained from a man aged 18-30 years who received the YFV17D yellow fever vaccine. V usage is TRBV7-2 and J usage is TRBJ1-6; D is unclear. The input for sequencing was PBMCs, taken 15 days after the yellow fever booster vaccination. Here the CDR3 DNA reads TGTGCCAGCAGCTTATACTCACAGACCTCCTATAATTCACCCCTCCACTTT. Its translation is CASSLYSQTSYNSPLHF.